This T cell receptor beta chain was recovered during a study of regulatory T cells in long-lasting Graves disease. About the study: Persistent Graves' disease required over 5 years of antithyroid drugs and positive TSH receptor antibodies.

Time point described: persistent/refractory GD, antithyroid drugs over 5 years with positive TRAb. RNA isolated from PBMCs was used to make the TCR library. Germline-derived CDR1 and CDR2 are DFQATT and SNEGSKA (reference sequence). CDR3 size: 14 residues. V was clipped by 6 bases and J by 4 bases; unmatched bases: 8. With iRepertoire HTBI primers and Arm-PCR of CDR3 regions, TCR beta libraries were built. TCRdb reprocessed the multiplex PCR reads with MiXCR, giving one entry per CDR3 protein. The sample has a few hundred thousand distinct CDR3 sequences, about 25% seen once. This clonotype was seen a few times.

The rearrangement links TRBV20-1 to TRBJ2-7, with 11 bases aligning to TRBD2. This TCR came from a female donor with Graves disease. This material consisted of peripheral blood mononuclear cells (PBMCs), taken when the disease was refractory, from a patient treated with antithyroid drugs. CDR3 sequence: CSATLAGGLYEQYF. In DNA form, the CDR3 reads TGCAGTGCAACCCTAGCGGGAGGTCTGTACGAGCAGTACTTC.